This T cell receptor (beta chain) was captured by sequencing in a study of blood T cell repertoires in COVID-19. Across the study: The United States, Italy and Spain were the sources of the acute and convalescent COVID-19 samples.

The germline CDR1 and CDR2 sequences are MNHEY and SVGAGI. The CDR3 runs to 15 residues. V was pared by 6 bases and J by 4 bases, with 16 bases between. This table comes from immunoSEQ multiplex PCR, and its TCRdb copy is limited to in-frame clones, with some not included. The sample consists of over 60,000 clones, 84% of them appearing once. The sample consisted of peripheral blood. The chain recombines TRBV6-5 with TRBJ2-1; tentatively, D is TRBD1 (6 bases). This receptor was taken from a human donor in a cohort sampled during active COVID-19. The CDR3 loop reads CASSRGQNPYNEQFF. CDR3 sequence (DNA): TGTGCCAGCAGCCGCGGACAGAACCCTTACAATGAGCAGTTCTTC.